This T cell receptor (beta chain) derives from a study of graft-versus-host responses after intestinal transplantation. V dropped 2 bases and J dropped 4; count of bases not matched to a gene: 7. The CDR3 spans 15 residues. Germline-derived CDR1 and CDR2 are KGHSH and LQKENI. This clone counts as medium-sized. Researchers placed approximately 200,000 CFSE-labeled responder cells in culture with approximately 200,000 irradiated, violet-dye-labeled stimulator cells. Profiled with immunoSEQ multiplex PCR; TCRdb holds only in-frame clones, not every one. The sample includes 20,000 to 25,000 clones, over 40% of them seen just once.

The sample in question was alloreactive CD8+ T cells from a mixed lymphocyte reaction culture, obtained before intestinal transplant. Subset: CFSE-low proliferating T cells sorted from roughly 6-day pre-transplant mixed lymphocyte reaction (GvH or HvG direction). This rearrangement joins TRBV18 to TRBJ1-2; 7 bases line up with TRBD1. This clonotype was obtained from a human patient who received an intestinal transplant. CDR3 sequence reads: CASSPRTGEAYGYTF. The CDR3 DNA is TGTGCCAGCTCACCAAGAACAGGGGAGGCCTATGGCTACACCTTC.